One and the same sample provided the 8 T cell receptor beta chains below, sequenced in a study of T cell responses to AZD1222 COVID-19 vaccine. Assay: immunoSEQ multiplex PCR; the TCRdb copy retains only in-frame clones and omits some. Of under 150,000 clones in the sample, roughly 91% were seen once. The specimen was peripheral blood, collected on day 0 of MenACWY control vaccination. Every receptor here comes from an adult in good health.

The gene calls are TRBV30 and TRBJ2-7; D is ambiguous. Trimming removed 4 bases from V and 0 bases from J, with 10 bases in between. The V gene's germline CDR1 is GTSNPN and CDR2 SVGIG (reference sequence). CDR3 length: 13 amino acids. This chain's CDR3 is CAWTKTNSYEQYF. CDR3 DNA sequence: TGTGCCTGGACGAAAACCAACTCCTACGAGCAGTACTTC.

This clone has a single count. The V call is TRBV11-3, the J call TRBJ1-1; TRBD1 is a possible D gene (6 bases). The CDR3 consists of 15 residues. Trimming shortened V by 5 bases and J by 1 base, and 14 bases separated the two germline ends. Germline assignment: CDR1 SGHNT and CDR2 YENEEA. CDR3 coding DNA: TGTGCCAGCAGCCAGACGGGACAAAAGAACACTGAAGCTTTCTTT. Encoded protein: CASSQTGQKNTEAFF. Filled out from reference TRBV11-3 and TRBJ1-1, the complete variable domain reads EAGVVQSPRYKIIEKKQPVAFWCNPISGHNTLYWYLQNLGQGPELLIRYENEEAVDDSQLPKDRFSAERLKGVDSTLKIQPAELGDSAVYLCASSQTGQKNTEAFFGQGTRLTVV.

The chain carries TRBV11-3 and TRBJ2-4; 7 bases match TRBD2. CDR3 length: 14 amino acids. J gave up 7 bases and V 7 bases, and 10 bases lay outside the gene matches. CDR1 SGHNT and CDR2 YENEEA come from the germline V gene. The CDR3 sequence: CASNPAREGNIQYF. CDR3 nucleotides: TGTGCCAGCAATCCCGCCAGGGAGGGGAACATTCAGTACTTC. Full variable domain (outside the CDR3, taken from reference TRBV11-3 and TRBJ2-4): EAGVVQSPRYKIIEKKQPVAFWCNPISGHNTLYWYLQNLGQGPELLIRYENEEAVDDSQLPKDRFSAERLKGVDSTLKIQPAELGDSAVYLCASNPAREGNIQYFGAGTRLSVL.

The V and J genes are TRBV6-5 and TRBJ1-1; the D gene is possibly TRBD1 (5 bases). CDR1 is MNHEY, CDR2 SVGAGI, per germline. The V end lost 2 bases, the J end lost 1 base, and 11 bases lay between the germline ends. This CDR3 contains 15 residues. The CDR3 region is CASSYSRGSNTEAFF. The CDR3, as DNA: TGTGCCAGCAGTTACAGTCGGGGGTCGAACACTGAAGCTTTCTTT.

The J gene is TRBJ2-7, the V gene TRBV6-2 or TRBV6-3; possibly TRBD1 for D (6 bases). V lost 1 base to trimming and J lost 5 bases, with 18 bases between them. The germline CDR1 and CDR2 sequences are MNHEY and SVGEGT. CDR3 length equals 16 residues. In DNA form, the CDR3 reads TGTGCCAGCAGTTACTGGGCAGGGGCCGTAGGAAACGAGCAGTACTTC. This codes for CASSYWAGAVGNEQYF.

This chain joins TRBV3-1 (or the pseudogene TRBV3-2) and TRBJ2-7; 11 nucleotides agree with TRBD2. Germline V gives CDR1 LGHDT, CDR2 YNNKEL (reference sequence). The V segment lost 0 bases and the J segment 4 bases; nucleotides outside the gene matches: 17. The CDR3 extends over 20 amino acids. The CDR3 bases are TGTGCCAGCAGCCAAGATCAGCGGGTAGCGGGAGGGCCTTCGGTATACGAGCAGTACTTC. It is translated as CASSQDQRVAGGPSVYEQYF.

The rearrangement links TRBV2 to TRBJ1-5; no reliable D call. CDR1 SNHLY and CDR2 FYNNEI come from the germline V gene. The CDR3 length is 12 residues. Trimming shortened V by 7 bases and J by 2 bases, and 6 bases separated the two germline ends. CDR3 protein: CASNMGNQPQHF. CDR3 DNA: TGTGCCAGCAACATGGGCAATCAGCCCCAGCATTTT.

CDR3: CASSFLAGGLGETQYF. CDR3 nucleotides: TGCGCCAGCAGCTTCCTGGCGGGAGGGCTAGGAGAGACCCAGTACTTC. This chain links TRBV4-1 with TRBJ2-5; 9 nucleotides match TRBD2. The CDR3 loop spans 16 amino acids. The ends lost 5 bases at V and 4 bases at J; junction bases unmatched: 11. In germline, CDR1 is MGHRA, CDR2 YSYEKL.